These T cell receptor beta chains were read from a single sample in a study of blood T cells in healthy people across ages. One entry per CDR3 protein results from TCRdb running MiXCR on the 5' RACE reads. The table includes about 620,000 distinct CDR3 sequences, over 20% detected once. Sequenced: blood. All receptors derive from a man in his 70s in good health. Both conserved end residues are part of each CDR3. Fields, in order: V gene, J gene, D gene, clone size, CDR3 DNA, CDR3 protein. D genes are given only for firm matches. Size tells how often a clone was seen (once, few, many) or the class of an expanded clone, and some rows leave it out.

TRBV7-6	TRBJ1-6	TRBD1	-	TGTGCCAGCAGCGCTAGGACAGGGCTCAATTCACCCCTCCACTTT	CASSARTGLNSPLHF
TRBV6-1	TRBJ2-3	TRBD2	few	TGTGCCAGCAGGAAGGGGACTAGCGGCAGCACAGATACGCAGTATTTT	CASRKGTSGSTDTQYF
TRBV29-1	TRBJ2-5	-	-	TGCAGCGTTAACGGACAGCCGGGCCAAGAGACCCAGTACTTC	CSVNGQPGQETQYF
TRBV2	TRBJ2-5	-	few	TGTGCCAGCAGTTCGGGGTCCCCACCCCAAGAGACCCAGTACTTC	CASSSGSPPQETQYF
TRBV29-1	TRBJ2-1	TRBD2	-	TGCAGCGTCGGCGGGAGGGCTCTCAATGAGCAGTTCTTC	CSVGGRALNEQFF
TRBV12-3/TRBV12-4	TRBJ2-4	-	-	TGTGCCAGCAGTCCTGGGGGGGCGGCAGCCAAAAACATTCAGTACTTC	CASSPGGAAAKNIQYF
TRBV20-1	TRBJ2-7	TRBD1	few	TGCAGTGCTCCCGGGACAGGGTCCTACGAGCAGTACTTC	CSAPGTGSYEQYF
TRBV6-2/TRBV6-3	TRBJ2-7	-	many	TGTGCCAGCAGTTTCGGGCGGAGGAATCAATACGAGCAGTACTTC	CASSFGRRNQYEQYF
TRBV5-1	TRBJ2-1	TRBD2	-	TGCGCCAGCAGCTTGAAAAGCGGGAGGGCCGTCGATGAGCAGTTCTTC	CASSLKSGRAVDEQFF
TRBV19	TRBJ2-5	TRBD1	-	TGTGCCAGTAGTATACACGCTGGACAGGCCCAAGAGACCCAGTACTTC	CASSIHAGQAQETQYF
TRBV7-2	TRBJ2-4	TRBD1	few	TGTGCCAGCAGCCCGGGGACAGGGCGGGGCAAAAACATTCAGTACTTC	CASSPGTGRGKNIQYF
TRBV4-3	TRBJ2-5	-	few	TGCGCCAGCAGTTACCAGGAACAAGAGACCCAGTACTTC	CASSYQEQETQYF
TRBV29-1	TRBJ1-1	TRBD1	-	TGCAGCGTTCGGCCAGGGGGGACTGAAGCTTTCTTT	CSVRPGGTEAFF
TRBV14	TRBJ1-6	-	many	TGTGCCAGCAGCTCCTTGGCAGGGCTGATATTCTTT	CASSSLAGLIFF
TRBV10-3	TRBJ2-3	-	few	TGTGCCATCAGTGAGTCGACTCTGGGTGCAGATACGCAGTATTTT	CAISESTLGADTQYF
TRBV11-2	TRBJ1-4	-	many	TGTGCCAGCAGCTGGGGCTTAGCTGAAAAACTGTTTTTT	CASSWGLAEKLFF
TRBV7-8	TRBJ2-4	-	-	TGTGCCAGCAGCTTAGAAGAGGGGTTGGGTGCCAAAAACATTCAGTACTTC	CASSLEEGLGAKNIQYF
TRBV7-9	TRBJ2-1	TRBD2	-	TGTGCCAGCAGCTCCGGGACTAGCGGGCGGAGCTCCTACAATGAGCAGTTCTTC	CASSSGTSGRSSYNEQFF
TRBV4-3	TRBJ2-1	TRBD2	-	TGCGCCAGCAGCCAAGATCCTGGACTAGCGTATTCTAAGCAGTTCTTC	CASSQDPGLAYSKQFF
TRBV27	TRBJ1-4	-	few	TGTGCCAGCAGTCCCCCGGGAGCGCCTAAAGGAAAACTGTTTTTT	CASSPPGAPKGKLFF